This T cell receptor (beta chain) was observed in a study of T cells in localized non-small cell lung cancer. TCRdb's copy holds only in-frame clones and misses some; the assay was immunoSEQ multiplex PCR. The table shows around 35,000 clones, with 93% occurring only once. The material was peripheral blood, obtained before any cancer treatment. This TCR came from a female donor aged 60 or older with stage I lung adenocarcinoma.

The CDR3 DNA reads TGTGCCAGCAGCTCTAGCGGGAACCTGGGGCTGTTTTTT. Translation: CASSSSGNLGLFF. This chain uses TRBV7-3 with TRBJ2-2, with 9 positions matching TRBD2. The V gene end was trimmed by 4 bases and the J gene end by 13 bases; junction bases not matched to a gene: 7. CDR1 SGHTA and CDR2 FQGTGA come from the germline V gene. The CDR3 runs to 13 residues.